The subject of this entry is one T cell receptor (beta chain). This entry comes from a study of T cells in Graves' hyperthyroidism and ophthalmopathy. Germline-derived CDR1 and CDR2 are SEHNR and FQNEAQ (reference sequence). J was trimmed by 2 bases and V by 8 bases; bases with no gene match: 9. The CDR3 is 15 amino acids. RNA transcripts gave rise to amplified TCR beta CDR3 regions. Using the HTBI primer set, a first-round RT-PCR was run on the TCR CDR3. One entry per CDR3 protein, called by TCRdb with MiXCR from the multiplex PCR reads. Here the sample spans under 350,000 distinct CDR3 sequences, 20% to 25% being singletons.

V is TRBV7-9 and J is TRBJ2-3, with 8 bases aligning to TRBD2. The sequence derives from a woman aged 45-59 years with Graves' hyperthyroidism. Sequences were obtained from blood. The CDR3 bases are TGTGCCAGCGGACCCGGGACTAGTCCCACAGATACGCAGTATTTT. Translating it yields CASGPGTSPTDTQYF.